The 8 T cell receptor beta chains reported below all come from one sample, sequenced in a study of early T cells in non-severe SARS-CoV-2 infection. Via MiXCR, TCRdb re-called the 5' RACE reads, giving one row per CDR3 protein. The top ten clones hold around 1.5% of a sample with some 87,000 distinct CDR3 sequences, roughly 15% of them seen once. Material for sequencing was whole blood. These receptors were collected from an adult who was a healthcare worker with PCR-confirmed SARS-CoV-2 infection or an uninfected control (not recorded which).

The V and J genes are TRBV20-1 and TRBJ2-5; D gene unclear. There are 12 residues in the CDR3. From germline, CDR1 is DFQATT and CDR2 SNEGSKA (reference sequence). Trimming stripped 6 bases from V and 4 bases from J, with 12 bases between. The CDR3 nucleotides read TGCAGTGCCCCCCTCTCCAGAGAGACCCAGTACTTC. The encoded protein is CSAPLSRETQYF.

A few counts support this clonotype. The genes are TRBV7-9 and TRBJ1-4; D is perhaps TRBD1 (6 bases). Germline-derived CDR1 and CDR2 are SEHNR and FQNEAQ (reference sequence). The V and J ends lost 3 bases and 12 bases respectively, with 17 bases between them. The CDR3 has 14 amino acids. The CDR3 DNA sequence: TGTGCCAGCAGCTTTAGGGGGGCCGGGGCGGAACTGTTTTTT. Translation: CASSFRGAGAELFF.

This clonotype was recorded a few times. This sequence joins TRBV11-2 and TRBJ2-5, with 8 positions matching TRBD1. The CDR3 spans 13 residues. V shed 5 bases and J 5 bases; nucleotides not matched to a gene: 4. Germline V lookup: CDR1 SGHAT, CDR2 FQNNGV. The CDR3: CASSPPGGETQYF. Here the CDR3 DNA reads TGTGCCAGCAGCCCTCCAGGGGGCGAGACCCAGTACTTC.

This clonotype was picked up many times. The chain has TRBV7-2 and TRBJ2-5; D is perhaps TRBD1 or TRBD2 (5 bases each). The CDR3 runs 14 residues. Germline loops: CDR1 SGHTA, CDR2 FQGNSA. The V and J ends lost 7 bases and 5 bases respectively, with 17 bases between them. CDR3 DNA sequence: TGTGCCAGCACCCTCGGGGCCCTCGGGGAGACCCAGTACTTC. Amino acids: CASTLGALGETQYF.

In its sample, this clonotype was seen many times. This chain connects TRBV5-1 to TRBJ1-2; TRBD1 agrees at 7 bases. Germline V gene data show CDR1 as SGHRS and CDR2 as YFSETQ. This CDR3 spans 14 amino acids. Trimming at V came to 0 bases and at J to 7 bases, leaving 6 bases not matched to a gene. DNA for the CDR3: TGCGCCAGCAGCTTGGGACAGGGTCTTGGTGGCTACACCTTC. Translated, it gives CASSLGQGLGGYTF.

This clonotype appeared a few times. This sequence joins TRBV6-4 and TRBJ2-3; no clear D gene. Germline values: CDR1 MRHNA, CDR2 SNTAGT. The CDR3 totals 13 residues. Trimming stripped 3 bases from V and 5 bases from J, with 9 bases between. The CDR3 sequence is CASSEGLRDTQYF. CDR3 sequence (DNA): TGTGCCAGCAGTGAGGGCCTGCGAGATACGCAGTATTTT.

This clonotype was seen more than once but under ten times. CDR3: CASIPPGPPETQYF. DNA for the CDR3: TGTGCCAGCATCCCCCCCGGTCCCCCAGAGACCCAGTACTTC. The chain carries TRBV25-1 and TRBJ2-5, with no clear D. The CDR3 has 14 amino acids. V was shortened by 7 bases and J by 4 bases, with 16 bases between the two germline ends. In germline, CDR1 is MGHDK, CDR2 SYGVNS.

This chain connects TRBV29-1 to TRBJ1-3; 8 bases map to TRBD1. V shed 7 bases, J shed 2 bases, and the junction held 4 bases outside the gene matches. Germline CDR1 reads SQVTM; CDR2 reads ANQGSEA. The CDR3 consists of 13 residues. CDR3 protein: CSATGETGNTIYF. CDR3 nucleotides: TGCAGCGCGACAGGGGAGACTGGAAACACCATATATTTT.